This TCR beta chain was sequenced during a study of graft-versus-host responses after intestinal transplantation (dated by TCRdb to about 2021). Study-wide context: Recipients received multivisceral, liver-intestinal, or isolated intestinal transplants. After intestinal transplantation, graft-versus-host and host-versus-graft alloreactive T cell clones were followed in the graft, circulation and bone marrow using bulk TCR-beta CDR3 sequencing. All recipients received anti-thymocyte globulin induction followed by maintenance tacrolimus and steroids for two to four years. Rather than going through the commercial service, samples from three later patients were sequenced in-house on an Illumina MiSeq and processed with MiXCR. A peak of at least 4% donor T cells among recipient peripheral blood mononuclear cells was the definition used for donor T cell macrochimerism. Alloreactive clones were identified by sequencing pre-transplant mixed lymphocyte reaction products and comparing them with unstimulated pre-transplant donor and recipient T cells. Of the 20 to 30 intestinal transplant recipients enrolled in the cohort, one of whom was a retransplant, a few patients without pretransplant specimens were excluded.

Note on this clone: Its antigen is not yet known. No much larger clone is present one base from it, and per-base qualities are unavailable.

Here is what the overall study found, with its caveats: In the allografts of patients with donor T cell macrochimerism, GvH to HvG T cell clonal ratios were high. GvH clones turned up in recipient bone marrow, with some appearing earlier in ileal mucosa or blood, a pattern consistent with an intestinal mucosal origin. The conclusions were limited by the relatively low number and heterogeneity of the intestinal transplant patients. Peak levels of circulating GvH clones were associated with declines in HvG clones early after transplant.

Libraries were constructed by the immunoSEQ multiplex PCR assay. For most patients, genomic DNA was isolated with the Qiagen DNeasy Blood and Tissue Kit and shipped frozen to Adaptive Biotechnologies for TCR sequencing. High-throughput TCR-beta CDR3 sequencing of genomic DNA from most patients was performed by Adaptive Biotechnologies. In the authors' own workflow: Adaptive's ImmunoSEQ software was the source of the TCR sequencing data for 15 to 20 patients, while a few other patients were processed with MiXCR and VDJtools. To correct CD4 versus CD8 sorting errors, any sequence found in both subsets at a frequency ratio below 5:1 was removed. CDR3 nucleotide sequences shared between donor and recipient were removed because the origin of such sequences could not be assigned. At least 2-fold expansion over unstimulated cells and a minimum CFSE-low frequency of 0.002% (template counts) or 0.001% (read counts) were required for clones to be classified as alloreactive. Mappable clones were those detected in sequenced pre-transplant spleen, lymph node, or MLR CFSE-low populations of the donor or recipient. Cumulative frequency of alloreactive clones was calculated as a percentage of all sequences weighted by copy number. Not all clones reach the TCRdb copy of this immuneACCESS table, which keeps in-frame sequences only. Checked studies attribute under half of the gap to unresolved V genes and leave the rest unexplained. V, J and clone size are those of that table, while D and trimming were read from the DNA. This sample holds over 45,000 clones; almost 95% were observed only once. The ten largest clones add up to about 0.4% of the sample.

Inclusive of the bounding cysteine and phenylalanine, the CDR3 is 15 residues long. Only the CDR3 DNA is retained, 45 bases long and in frame from the first base. V is reduced by 2 bases and J by 4 bases, leaving a spacing of 15 bases between them. CDR1 and CDR2 (SGHRS, YFSETQ) derive from the germline V gene. The time point label, as the study defines it: cells obtained before transplantation from donor or recipient. CD3+CD4+ and CD3+CD8+ populations were FACS-sorted from unstimulated pre-transplant donor and recipient cells taken from spleen or lymph nodes. The sequenced sample was unstimulated CD4+ T cells sorted from spleen or lymph node cells, obtained before transplant. The chain was built from TRBV5-1 and TRBJ2-5, with TRBD1 perhaps the D gene, on 6 matching bases. The TCR comes from a human donor who was the organ donor for an intestinal transplant. The bases are TGCGCCAGCAGCTTTAACACTATACAGGGAGAGACCCAGTACTTC. Translation gives CASSFNTIQGETQYF.